The clone carrying this T cell receptor beta chain was seen at least ten times. The data originate from a study of blood T cells in healthy people across ages. The use of a sample-barcoded 5' primer and a J-beta primer mix characterized a second PCR of roughly 6 to 12 cycles. TCRdb recomputed calls from the 5' RACE reads with MiXCR, one row per CDR3 protein. Among about 1,500,000 distinct CDR3 sequences listed, under 30% were seen once. CDR1 PRHDT and CDR2 FYEKMQ come from the germline V gene (reference sequence). This CDR3 is 13 amino acids long. V shed 5 bases and J shed 4 bases, with 11 bases lying between them.

Sequencing used blood. V is TRBV13 and J is TRBJ2-5; D is possibly TRBD1 (6 bases). This clonotype was sampled from a woman aged 30 to 39 in good health. CDR3: CASSPDSGETQYF. The CDR3, as DNA: TGTGCCAGCAGCCCGGACAGCGGAGAGACCCAGTACTTC.